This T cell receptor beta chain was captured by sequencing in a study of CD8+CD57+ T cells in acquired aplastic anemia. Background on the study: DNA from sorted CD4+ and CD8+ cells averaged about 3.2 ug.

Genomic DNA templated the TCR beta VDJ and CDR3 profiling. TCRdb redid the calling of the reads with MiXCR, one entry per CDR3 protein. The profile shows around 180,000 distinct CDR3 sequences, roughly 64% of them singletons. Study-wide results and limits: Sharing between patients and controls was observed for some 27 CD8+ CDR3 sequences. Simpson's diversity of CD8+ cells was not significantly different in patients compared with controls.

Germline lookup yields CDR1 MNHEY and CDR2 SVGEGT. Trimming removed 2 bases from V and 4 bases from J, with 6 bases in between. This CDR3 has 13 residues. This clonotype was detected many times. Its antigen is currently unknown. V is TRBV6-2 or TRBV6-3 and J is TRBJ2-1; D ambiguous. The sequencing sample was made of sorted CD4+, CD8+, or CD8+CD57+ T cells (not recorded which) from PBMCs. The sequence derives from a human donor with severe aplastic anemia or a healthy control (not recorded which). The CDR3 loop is CASSYGNYNEQFF. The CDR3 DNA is TGTGCCAGCAGTTACGGGAATTACAATGAGCAGTTCTTC.